Included here is one TCR beta chain sequence, with context. These data originate in a study of cytomegalovirus exposure and HLA in healthy donors. CDR1 is SGHTA and CDR2 is FQGNSA in the germline V gene. The V and J ends lost 3 bases and 6 bases respectively, with 17 bases between them. The CDR3 runs to 16 residues. Amplification used 60 Vbeta primers and 13 Jbeta primers. TCRdb's table, derived via immunoSEQ multiplex PCR, lists solely in-frame clones and lacks some. This table has fewer than 250,000 clones, around 83% appearing once. This receptor was taken from a woman aged 40 to 50 in good health and CMV-seronegative. The rearrangement joins TRBV7-2 to TRBJ2-2, with TRBD2 as a possible D gene (7 bases). The sample consisted of PBMCs. The CDR3, as DNA: TGTGCCAGCAGCTTGAGATTGGGGGGGGGCCCCGGGGAGCTGTTTTTT. Translating gives CASSLRLGGGPGELFF. Full variable domain (missing parts from reference TRBV7-2 and TRBJ2-2): GAGVSQSPSNKVTEKGKDVELRCDPISGHTALYWYRQSLGQGLEFLIYFQGNSAPDKSGLPSDRFSAERTGGSVSTLTIQRTQQEDSAVYLCASSLRLGGGPGELFFGEGSRLTVL.